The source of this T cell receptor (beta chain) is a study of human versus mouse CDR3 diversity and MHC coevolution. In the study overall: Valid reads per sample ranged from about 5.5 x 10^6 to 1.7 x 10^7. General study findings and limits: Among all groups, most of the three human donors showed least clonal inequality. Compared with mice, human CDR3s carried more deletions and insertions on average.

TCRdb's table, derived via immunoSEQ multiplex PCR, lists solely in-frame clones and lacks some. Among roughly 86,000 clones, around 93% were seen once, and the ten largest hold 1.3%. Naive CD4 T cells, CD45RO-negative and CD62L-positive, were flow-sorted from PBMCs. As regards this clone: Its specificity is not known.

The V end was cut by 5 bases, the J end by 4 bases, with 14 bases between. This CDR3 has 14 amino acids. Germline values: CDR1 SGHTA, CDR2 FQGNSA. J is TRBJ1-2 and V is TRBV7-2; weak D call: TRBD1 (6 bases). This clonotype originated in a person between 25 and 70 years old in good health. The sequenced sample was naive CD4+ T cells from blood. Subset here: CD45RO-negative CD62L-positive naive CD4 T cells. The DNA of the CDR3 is TGTGCCAGCAGCCAGGCGACAGGCGGCTATGGCTACACCTTC. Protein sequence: CASSQATGGYGYTF.